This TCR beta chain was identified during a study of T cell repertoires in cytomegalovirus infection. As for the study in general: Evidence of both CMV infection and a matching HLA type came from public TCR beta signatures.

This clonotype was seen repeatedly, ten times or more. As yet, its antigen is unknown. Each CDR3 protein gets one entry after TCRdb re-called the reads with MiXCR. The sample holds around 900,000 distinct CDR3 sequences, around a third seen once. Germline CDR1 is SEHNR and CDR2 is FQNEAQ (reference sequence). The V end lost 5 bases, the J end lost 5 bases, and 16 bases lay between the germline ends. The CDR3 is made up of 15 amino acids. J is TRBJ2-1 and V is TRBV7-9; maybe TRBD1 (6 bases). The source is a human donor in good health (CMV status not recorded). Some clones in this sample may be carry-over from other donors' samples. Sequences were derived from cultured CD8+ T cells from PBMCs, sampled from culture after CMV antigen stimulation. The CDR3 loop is CASSPTGSRDNEQFF. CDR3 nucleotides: TGTGCCAGCAGCCCAACAGGGAGTCGTGACAATGAGCAGTTCTTC.